The T cell receptor (beta chain) described here comes from a study of cytomegalovirus exposure and HLA in healthy donors. Germline-derived CDR1 and CDR2 are MNHNS and SASEGT. This CDR3 has 15 amino acids. A multiplex PCR was run with 60 Vbeta primers and 13 Jbeta primers. Sequencing used immunoSEQ multiplex PCR; TCRdb keeps in-frame clones, though not all of them. This table holds 95,000 to 150,000 clones, under 85% found once. Of note for this clone: The germline gene is not matched at one end of the junction; a read error may be the cause.

Sequenced sample: PBMCs. The chain has TRBV6-1 and TRBJ2-2, with D possibly TRBD2 on 6 matching bases. This TCR came from a man aged 18 to 29 in good health and CMV-seropositive. CDR3 nucleotide sequence: TGTGCCAGCAGTGAACGGGGACTGGTCACCCGGGAGCTGTTTTTT. Amino acid sequence: CASSERGLVTRELFF.